This entry lists 14 T cell receptor beta chains sequenced from one sample in a study of shared clonotypes between healthy human individuals (dated by TCRdb to the early 2020s). The library was obtained by the immunoSEQ multiplex PCR assay. In TCRdb, the immuneACCESS table is reduced to in-frame sequences with V and J assigned. These tables do not hold every clone; where another copy was compared, an unresolved V gene accounts for under half, and the others remain unexplained. The sample records about 110,000 clones, 65% to 75% of which are singletons. The ten largest clones capture approximately 23% of the sample. Sequencing was performed on memory CD8+ T cells sorted from blood. The cell subset or site label for this specimen denotes: CD45RO+ cells pooled with CCR7-negative TemRA cells. These receptor sequences come from a woman in her twenties or thirties in good health.

The gene calls are TRBV7-8 and TRBJ1-1, with a tentative D call TRBD1 (6 bases). V was shortened by 10 bases and J by 4 bases, with 25 bases between the two germline ends. CDR1 SGHVS and CDR2 FQNEAQ come from the germline V gene. CDR3 length: 16 residues. CDR3 protein: CATPRAGPRGITEAFF. Here the CDR3 DNA reads TGTGCCACCCCACGCGCGGGCCCCAGGGGTATCACTGAAGCTTTCTTT.

This clone turned up a few times. The genes are TRBV4-1 and TRBJ2-7; the match to TRBD2 covers 7 bases. Germline V CDR1 and CDR2: MGHRA, YSYEKL. With V trimmed by 0 bases and J by 0 bases, 5 bases remained unmatched. The CDR3 is made up of 16 amino acids. This chain's CDR3 is CASSQDEGGGSYEQYF. CDR3 bases: TGCGCCAGCAGCCAAGATGAGGGCGGGGGCTCCTACGAGCAGTACTTC.

The chain is built from TRBV19 and TRBJ2-7; possible D gene TRBD2, 6 bases. Trimming left V 0 bases short and J 5 bases short, with 11 bases between. CDR1 and CDR2 (germline): LNHDA, SQIVND (reference sequence). This CDR3 spans 14 amino acids. DNA for the CDR3: TGTGCCAGTAGTATAGACGGGGGAGTCCACGAGCAGTACTTC. Translation: CASSIDGGVHEQYF.

This sequence joins TRBV7-9 and TRBJ2-4; D tentatively fits TRBD1 or TRBD2 (5 bases each). V lost 5 bases to trimming and J lost 13 bases, with 21 bases between them. The CDR3 extends over 14 amino acids. CDR1 and CDR2 from the germline V gene are SEHNR and FQNEAQ (reference sequence). The chain's CDR3 is CASSTGAIVARQYF. CDR3 coding DNA: TGTGCCAGCAGCACCGGGGCCATAGTGGCCAGACAGTACTTC.

The chain has TRBV28 and TRBJ1-2; D may be TRBD1 (5 bases). Germline V gene lookup returns CDR1 MDHEN and CDR2 SYDVKM. V lost 7 bases and J lost 3, with 12 bases in between. The CDR3 is 13 residues long. The CDR3 is CASMVGVDYGYTF. The CDR3 coding sequence is TGTGCCAGCATGGTGGGGGTGGACTATGGCTACACCTTC.

Comments on this clone: The same CDR3 can be traced to other DNA sequences in this sample. The chain links TRBV27 to TRBJ1-5, with D perhaps matching TRBD1 (5 bases). The CDR3 sequence is 14 residues long. Looked up from germline, CDR1 is MNHEY and CDR2 is SMNVEV (reference sequence). Trimming cost V 5 bases and J 2 bases, with 10 bases left between them. In DNA, the CDR3 is TGTGCCAGCAGTCCCCTGGGGGGCAATCAGCCCCAGCATTTT. Protein sequence: CASSPLGGNQPQHF.

The chain combines TRBV14 with TRBJ2-1, with D tentatively TRBD2 (5 bases). Trimming removed 0 bases at V and 3 bases at J, with 18 bases between. Germline V gives CDR1 SGHDN, CDR2 FVKESK. The CDR3 runs 18 residues. CDR3: CASSQDRRGPGFYNEQFF. CDR3 coding DNA: TGTGCCAGCAGCCAAGATAGGAGAGGGCCGGGGTTCTACAATGAGCAGTTCTTC.

The rearrangement links TRBV9 to TRBJ1-4; TRBD1 aligns across 8 bases. The CDR3 length is 16 residues. Germline lookup yields CDR1 SGDLS and CDR2 YYNGEE. With 5 bases clipped from V and 6 bases from J, the junction kept 12 bases outside the gene matches. CDR3 sequence: CASSSPRTGNHEKLFF. DNA of the CDR3: TGTGCCAGCAGTTCCCCTAGGACAGGGAATCATGAAAAACTGTTTTTT.

J is TRBJ2-2 and V is TRBV4-1; TRBD2 matches at 9 bases. The CDR3 runs to 17 residues. Germline loops: CDR1 MGHRA, CDR2 YSYEKL. V trimming: 1 base; J trimming: 2 bases; junction bases outside the gene matches: 5. This chain's CDR3 is CASSQALAGLNTGELFF. CDR3 sequence (DNA): TGCGCCAGCAGCCAAGCGCTAGCGGGATTAAACACCGGGGAGCTGTTTTTT.

Here the CDR3 DNA reads TGCGCCAGCAGCTTGAGCGGTAGCGGGAGGGCGAGGTACGAGCAGTACTTC. This gives the protein CASSLSGSGRARYEQYF. The gene calls are TRBV5-1 and TRBJ2-7; 11 positions agree with TRBD2. CDR1 SGHRS and CDR2 YFSETQ come from the germline V gene. This CDR3 is 17 amino acids long. With 1 base clipped from V and 4 bases from J, the junction kept 10 bases outside the gene matches. Full variable domain (outside the CDR3, taken from reference TRBV5-1 and TRBJ2-7): KAGVTQTPRYLIKTRGQQVTLSCSPISGHRSVSWYQQTPGQGLQFLFEYFSETQRNKGNFPGRFSGRQFSNSRSEMNVSTLELGDSALYLCASSLSGSGRARYEQYFGPGTRLTVT.

V usage is TRBV9 and J usage is TRBJ1-5; the D gene is possibly TRBD1 (5 bases). In germline, CDR1 is SGDLS, CDR2 YYNGEE. CDR3 length: 14 residues. Trimming shortened V by 3 bases and J by 4 bases, and 11 bases separated the two germline ends. The CDR3 region is CASSESGGNQPQHF. The CDR3 region has the DNA TGTGCCAGCAGCGAGAGTGGGGGAAATCAGCCCCAGCATTTT.

The gene calls are TRBV19 and TRBJ2-3; perhaps TRBD2 as D (5 bases). The V gene's germline CDR1 is LNHDA and CDR2 SQIVND (reference sequence). Trimming stripped 3 bases from V and 9 bases from J, with 16 bases between. The CDR3 contains 14 residues. The CDR3 here is CASSMWGEDTTQYF. The CDR3 DNA reads TGTGCCAGTAGTATGTGGGGAGAAGATACGACGCAGTATTTT.

This clone was picked up a small number of times. The genes are TRBV6-5 and TRBJ2-7, with 7 bases aligning to TRBD2. The germline CDR1 and CDR2 sequences are MNHEY and SVGAGI. J lost 3 bases, V lost 6 bases, and 5 bases had no gene match. The CDR3 contains 13 residues. The CDR3 loop is CASRGGPLYEQYF. CDR3 bases: TGTGCCAGCAGGGGAGGGCCTCTCTACGAGCAGTACTTC.

This clone appeared a few times. The genes are TRBV19 and TRBJ1-1, with D maybe TRBD1 (5 bases). The germline V gene has CDR1 LNHDA and CDR2 SQIVND (reference sequence). CDR3 length: 14 residues. Trimming took off 9 bases at V and 4 bases at J, with 18 bases between the two ends. DNA for the CDR3: TGTGCCAGCCGTGTCCGGGGGTCGGGCACTGAAGCTTTCTTT. This gives the protein CASRVRGSGTEAFF.